The entry below gives a single T cell receptor beta chain sequence along with its context. This record belongs to a study of blood T cell repertoires in COVID-19. Study-wide background: Material from acute and convalescent COVID-19 was sourced from the United States, Italy and Spain. From T cells, B-cell-depleted T cells, or PBMCs came the material, which was cDNA or gDNA.

This CDR3 has 16 amino acids. V lost 6 bases, J lost 6 bases, and 10 bases stayed unmatched. Per the germline V gene, CDR1 is WNHNN and CDR2 is SYGVQD (reference sequence). Original processing notes: Reference gene primer amplification yielded estimated nucleated cell counts. Only in-frame clones appear in the TCRdb table, and some are missing; sequencing was by immunoSEQ multiplex PCR. V and J calls and clone size are copied from that table; D and trimming were computed from the DNA. The sample shows fewer than 85,000 clones, 70% to 90% of them seen only once. The chain employs TRBV10-1 and TRBJ2-3; 12 bases fit TRBD2. Sequenced sample: peripheral blood. This sequence was found in a man aged 50 to 60 with active COVID-19. The CDR3 DNA follows: TGCGCCAGCAGCCAAGGACTAGCGGGATATCGGGATACGCAGTATTTT. Translation gives CASSQGLAGYRDTQYF.